Below are 9 T cell receptor beta chains sequenced from a single sample in a study of graft-versus-host responses after intestinal transplantation. Produced via immunoSEQ multiplex PCR; TCRdb's table is partial and in-frame only. The table has approximately 8,300 clones, 25% to 30% seen once. Responders (about 200,000, CFSE-labeled) were co-plated with about 200,000 irradiated, violet-dye-labeled stimulators. The sample was alloreactive CD8+ T cells from a mixed lymphocyte reaction culture, taken before transplantation. Documented subset: CFSE-low proliferating T cells sorted from approximately 6-day pre-transplant mixed lymphocyte reaction (GvH or HvG direction). These receptors originate from a human patient who was an organ donor for intestinal transplantation.

In DNA form, the CDR3 reads TGCGCCAGCAGCCAAGTAAATTCAGGGGGTTTGTATGAAAAACTGTTTTTT. Protein sequence: CASSQVNSGGLYEKLFF. The chain joins TRBV4-1 to TRBJ1-4; 7 bases match TRBD1. Germline CDR1 is MGHRA and CDR2 is YSYEKL. The CDR3 has 17 residues. The V segment lost 1 base and the J segment 6 bases; nucleotides outside the gene matches: 11.

V gene TRBV4-1 combines with J gene TRBJ2-7, with TRBD1 as a possible D gene (5 bases). Germline V gives CDR1 MGHRA, CDR2 YSYEKL. Between the trimmed V and J ends, which lost 3 bases and 1 base, there was a span of 16 bases. The CDR3 consists of 16 residues. The CDR3 DNA reads as TGCGCCAGCAGCCACCATATTACGGACATTTCCTACGAGCAGTACTTC. Translated: CASSHHITDISYEQYF.

The chain joins TRBV23-1 to TRBJ2-1, with D possibly matching TRBD2 (5 bases). TRBV23-1 qualifies as an ORF whose function is uncertain. The CDR3 extends over 12 amino acids. V was trimmed by 5 bases and J by 8 bases, leaving 10 bases between them. CDR3 bases: TGCGCCAGCAGTTCGTTGAGGGATGAGCAGTTCTTC. It translates to CASSSLRDEQFF.

This clone has only a few counts. This chain joins TRBV6-5 and TRBJ2-5; D ambiguous. The length of the CDR3 is 16 residues. Germline V gene data show CDR1 as MNHEY and CDR2 as SVGAGI. The V and J ends lost 0 bases and 4 bases respectively, with 15 bases between them. CDR3 nucleotide sequence: TGTGCCAGCAGTTACTCCCCTTGGCTAGTCGGAGAGACCCAGTACTTC. Protein sequence: CASSYSPWLVGETQYF.

To note about this clone: A much larger clone is a single base away; this may be a read error. The chain combines TRBV9 with TRBJ2-7, with 8 nucleotides matching TRBD2. The CDR3 extends over 13 amino acids. Germline CDR1 reads SGDLS; CDR2 reads YYNGEE. The chain's CDR3 is CASSVGTSYGQYF. In DNA, the CDR3 is TGTGCCAGCAGCGTAGGGACTAGCTACGGGCAGTACTTC.

There are a few counts of this clone. This chain uses TRBV5-4 with TRBJ2-7; D may be TRBD1 (6 bases). V shed 2 bases and J shed 4 bases, with 22 bases lying between them. Germline CDR1 and CDR2: SGHNT and YYREEE (reference sequence). The length of the CDR3 is 17 residues. The CDR3 reads CASSFVGVGAVRYEQYF. DNA for the CDR3: TGTGCCAGCAGCTTTGTGGGTGTGGGGGCCGTGAGGTACGAGCAGTACTTC.

This clone was observed a handful of times. At one end, the junction sequence differs from germline, possibly due to a read error. The chain is built from TRBV7-8 and TRBJ1-5; 7 nucleotides match TRBD1. The germline V gene encodes CDR1 SGHVS and CDR2 FQNEAQ. This CDR3 has 15 amino acids. In DNA form, the CDR3 reads TGCGCCAGCAGCCAAGACAGGGCCAGCAATCAGCCCCAGCATTTT. This sequence encodes CASSQDRASNQPQHF. Variable domain in full (rest from reference TRBV7-8 and TRBJ1-5): GAGVSQSPRYKVAKRGQDVALRCDPISGHVSLFWYQQALGQGPEFLTYFQNEAQLDKSGLPSDRFFAERPEGSVSTLKIQRTQQEDSAVYLCASSQDRASNQPQHFGDGTRLSIL.

A few counts support this clone. V gene TRBV4-3 combines with J gene TRBJ1-1; D remains unclear. The CDR3 loop spans 14 amino acids. V was cut by 2 bases and J by 1 base, with 8 bases left in between. CDR1 and CDR2 (germline): LGHNA, YSLEER. The CDR3, as DNA: TGCGCCAGCAGCCAACTACTCTCGAACACTGAAGCTTTCTTT. It specifies CASSQLLSNTEAFF.

The rearrangement links TRBV4-1 to TRBJ2-1; TRBD1 or TRBD2 may be the D gene (5 bases each). CDR1 is MGHRA and CDR2 is YSYEKL in the germline V gene. V lost 4 bases and J lost 9, with 13 bases in between. This CDR3 contains 13 residues. CDR3 bases: TGCGCCAGCAGCCTCATCGGGGCGGGTGAGCAGTTCTTC. Translated: CASSLIGAGEQFF.